This T cell receptor beta chain was profiled in a study of brain T cells in children with intractable seizures (dated by TCRdb to about 2021). As for the study more broadly: Resected brain tissue from 53 pediatric epilepsy surgery cases was initially screened for immune gene transcripts with a NanoString immunology panel. Among the roughly twelve selected surgery cases, pre-surgery blood was additionally sequenced for eight, leaving four cases with brain tissue only. Study-level results and caveats: Because sequencing depth was different between pre-surgery and post-surgery blood, clones absent from the pre-surgery sample may reflect undersampling. The patients' HCMV serostatus was not known, and viral specificity was inferred solely from CDR3 sequence similarity.

In the paper's terms, the time point label means: resected brain tissue, or blood drawn just prior to surgery. Surgery cases with the highest brain T cell transcript signatures were selected for TCR beta chain sequencing of brain tissue and, where available, blood. Patients had been treated with at least one anti-epileptic drug before surgery. The TCR-sequenced patients were children whose drug-resistant epilepsy was caused by tuberous sclerosis complex, focal cortical dysplasia, Rasmussen encephalitis or hemimegalencephaly. The Monarch genomic DNA purification kit was used to extract bulk genomic DNA from unsorted brain tissue and whole blood. On this clone: Its antigen remains undetermined. Base qualities are missing; no much larger clone stands one base away.

V loses 5 bases, J loses 12 bases, and the germline ends lie 15 bases apart. The germline V gene (reference sequence) provides CDR1 SEHNR and CDR2 FQNEAQ. The CDR3 spans 12 residues, from the cysteine through the phenylalanine. Of the read, only the CDR3 DNA is kept; its 36 bases are in frame from base 1. The immunoSEQ assay was applied to genomic DNA to generate the TCR beta chain sequences. The source study handled its data this way. CDR3 sequences not starting with the conserved framework cysteine at position 104 were manually removed. To get clonality, the normalized Shannon's Diversity Index was subtracted from one, giving values from 0 (maximal diversity) to 1 (oligoclonal). Chi-squared comparison-of-proportions tests were used to check whether the frequency of the same CDR3 differed between samples, for example brain versus blood. Public clonotypes were identified through searches of immuneACCESS, and similarity to known antiviral clonotypes was evaluated with the VDJdb browser. Entries here come from immuneACCESS through TCRdb and include only in-frame sequences with V and J called. Some clones fail to appear in such tables; in the studies checked, an unresolved V gene covers under half of the shortfall, and the cause of the remainder is unknown. That table is the source of V, J and clone size, and D and trimming were worked out from the DNA. The sample contains about 76,000 clones, approximately 94% of them found a single time. Jointly, the top ten make up approximately 1.4% of the sample.

Sequenced here: peripheral blood, sampled at surgery. The TCR was taken from a boy under two years old with tuberous sclerosis and intractable seizures. Here the chain combines TRBV7-9 and TRBJ2-3, with no confidently assigned D gene. The DNA reads TGTGCCAGCAGCCTCGAAGGTCTCCCCCAGTATTTT. This translates into CASSLEGLPQYF.